Below are 32 T cell receptor beta chains sequenced from a single sample in a study of T cell repertoires in cytomegalovirus infection. TCRdb recomputed calls from the reads with MiXCR, one row per CDR3 protein. The table shows just over 300,000 distinct CDR3 sequences, with 15% to 20% occurring only once. Input material: PBMCs. The receptor source for this set is a human donor in good health (CMV status not recorded). Some clones in this sample may be carry-over from other donors' samples.

This clonotype showed up just a few times. The chain recombines TRBV6-5 with TRBJ2-6; no definite D call. V lost 2 bases and J 0 bases, leaving 11 bases between the germline ends. CDR1 and CDR2 from the germline V gene are MNHEY and SVGAGI. There are 17 residues in the CDR3. This CDR3 is CASSYGVLDSGANVLTF. The CDR3 DNA is TGTGCCAGCAGTTACGGAGTCCTGGACTCTGGGGCCAACGTCCTGACTTTC.

This clonotype has ten or more counts. The chain recombines TRBV7-9 with TRBJ1-2, with D possibly matching TRBD1 (5 bases). Germline V gene lookup returns CDR1 SEHNR and CDR2 FQNEAQ (reference sequence). This CDR3 has 12 amino acids. V lost 5 bases to trimming and J lost 7 bases, with 11 bases between them. CDR3 nucleotide sequence: TGTGCCAGCAGCGCCCTTGGGGGTGGCTACACCTTC. Translated: CASSALGGGYTF.

V and J are TRBV7-9 and TRBJ1-1, with 7 bases aligning to TRBD1. The V gene end was trimmed by 5 bases and the J gene end by 1 base; junction bases not matched to a gene: 7. CDR3 size: 15 residues. The V gene's germline CDR1 is SEHNR and CDR2 FQNEAQ (reference sequence). The CDR3 DNA sequence: TGTGCCAGCAGCCACCACGGGACAGCGAACACTGAAGCTTTCTTT. Protein product: CASSHHGTANTEAFF.

A few counts support this clonotype. The chain employs TRBV20-1 and TRBJ2-4, with a tentative D call TRBD2 (6 bases). The V gene's germline CDR1 is DFQATT and CDR2 SNEGSKA (reference sequence). The CDR3 totals 16 residues. V gave up 3 bases and J gave up 7 bases, with 22 bases separating them. This CDR3 is CSARVPPYKEGNIQYF. In DNA, the CDR3 is TGCAGTGCTAGGGTGCCGCCTTATAAGGAGGGGAACATTCAGTACTTC.

This clonotype occurred a few times. The rearrangement uses TRBV6-5 and TRBJ1-1; D unresolved. Germline values: CDR1 MNHEY, CDR2 SVGAGI. This CDR3 spans 14 amino acids. V gave up 2 bases and J gave up 2 bases, with 9 bases separating them. The CDR3 region is CASSYGRFNTEAFF. As DNA, the CDR3 is TGTGCCAGCAGTTACGGCAGATTCAACACTGAAGCTTTCTTT.

Only a few counts were recorded for this clonotype. The CDR3 region has the DNA TGCAGTGCTAGAGACGGACAGGGGTACACTGAAGCTTTCTTT. Residues: CSARDGQGYTEAFF. The gene calls are TRBV20-1 and TRBJ1-1, with 9 positions matching TRBD1. The CDR3 is 14 amino acids. After removal of 0 bases from V and 3 bases from J, the junction contained 2 bases not matched to a gene. From germline, CDR1 is DFQATT and CDR2 SNEGSKA (reference sequence).

This clonotype was found a few times. The rearrangement links TRBV20-1 to TRBJ1-6; 9 nucleotides match TRBD1. Per the germline V gene, CDR1 is DFQATT and CDR2 is SNEGSKA (reference sequence). Unmatched junction bases numbered 4, after V lost 2 bases and J lost 8 bases. CDR3 length: 14 amino acids. CDR3: CSARPGQGDSPLHF. CDR3 coding DNA: TGCAGTGCTAGACCGGGACAGGGTGATTCACCCCTCCACTTT.

J is TRBJ1-6 and V is TRBV4-3; 12 bases agree with TRBD1. This CDR3 region has 17 residues. V lost 1 base, J lost 6 bases, and 4 bases stayed unmatched. Germline V CDR1 and CDR2: LGHNA, YSLEER. The CDR3 spells CASSQVTGQGANSPLHF. The CDR3 DNA is TGCGCCAGCAGCCAAGTTACGGGACAGGGGGCTAATTCACCCCTCCACTTT.

The rearrangement joins TRBV5-1 to TRBJ2-2; D might be TRBD2 (6 bases). The CDR3 contains 14 residues. Between the trimmed V and J ends, which lost 0 bases and 5 bases, there was a span of 8 bases. Germline V gene data show CDR1 as SGHRS and CDR2 as YFSETQ. The DNA of the CDR3 is TGCGCCAGCAGCTTGGCGGAGGGAACCGGGGAGCTGTTTTTT. The encoded protein is CASSLAEGTGELFF.

This clonotype was counted ten times or more. The chain is built from TRBV2 and TRBJ1-4; no firm D call. Trimming took off 5 bases at V and 0 bases at J, with 19 bases between the two ends. CDR1 and CDR2 from the germline V gene are SNHLY and FYNNEI. This CDR3 has 18 amino acids. As DNA, the CDR3 is TGTGCCAGCAGTACGCACCTAATTAGACGGTCAACTAATGAAAAACTGTTTTTT. Translation gives CASSTHLIRRSTNEKLFF.

This clonotype occurred many times. The V call is TRBV7-8, the J call TRBJ1-1, with TRBD1 identical over 8 bases. V gave up 6 bases and J gave up 3 bases; unmatched junction bases: 6. The CDR3 is 14 amino acids. In germline, CDR1 is SGHVS, CDR2 FQNEAQ. CDR3 region: CASRAGTGHTEAFF. The CDR3 region has the DNA TGTGCCAGCAGAGCCGGGACAGGTCACACTGAAGCTTTCTTT.

This clonotype was seen a few times. The chain carries TRBV7-9 and TRBJ2-5, with 7 bases lining up with TRBD1. CDR1 SEHNR and CDR2 FQNEAQ come from the germline V gene (reference sequence). With 0 bases clipped from V and 5 bases from J, the junction kept 6 bases outside the gene matches. There are 15 residues in the CDR3. CDR3 in amino acids: CASSLAQTGAETQYF. The DNA of the CDR3 is TGTGCCAGCAGCTTAGCGCAAACAGGGGCGGAGACCCAGTACTTC.

This clonotype was seen repeatedly, ten times or more. The chain couples TRBV7-9 to TRBJ1-2; D might be TRBD1 (5 bases). The CDR3 length is 16 residues. Germline V gene lookup returns CDR1 SEHNR and CDR2 FQNEAQ (reference sequence). V was trimmed by 1 base and J by 8 bases, leaving 20 bases between them. CDR3 bases: TGTGCCAGCAGCTTAGGAGCGGCGGGGGGACGACGAGGCTACACCTTC. It codes for CASSLGAAGGRRGYTF.

Many counts were recorded for this clonotype. The V and J genes are TRBV12-3 or TRBV12-4 and TRBJ2-3; TRBD2 might be the D (5 bases). V lost 3 bases and J 1 base, leaving 14 bases between the germline ends. The CDR3 covers 16 residues. This CDR3 is CASSFVTGIGTDTQYF. CDR3 coding DNA: TGTGCCAGCAGTTTTGTTACGGGGATCGGCACAGATACGCAGTATTTT.

Ten or more counts support this clonotype. This chain uses TRBV7-2 with TRBJ2-7; D call uncertain. The V gene lost 4 bases and the J gene lost 2 bases, with 12 bases spanning the gap. The germline V gene has CDR1 SGHTA and CDR2 FQGNSA. The CDR3 is 14 residues long. Here the CDR3 reads CASSSGVGPYEQYF. The CDR3 DNA is TGTGCCAGCAGCTCAGGAGTAGGGCCCTACGAGCAGTACTTC. The full variable domain, rest sourced from reference TRBV7-2 and TRBJ2-7, is GAGVSQSPSNKVTEKGKDVELRCDPISGHTALYWYRQSLGQGLEFLIYFQGNSAPDKSGLPSDRFSAERTGGSVSTLTIQRTQQEDSAVYLCASSSGVGPYEQYFGPGTRLTVT.

This rearrangement joins TRBV18 to TRBJ2-6; 11 bases align to TRBD2. CDR1 and CDR2 (germline): KGHSH, LQKENI. With V trimmed by 2 bases and J by 0 bases, 9 bases remained unmatched. The CDR3 runs 20 residues. In DNA form, the CDR3 reads TGTGCCAGCTCACCAATGGTACTAGCGGGGGCCGACTCTGGGGCCAACGTCCTGACTTTC. Translation gives CASSPMVLAGADSGANVLTF. The whole variable domain, filled in from reference TRBV18 and TRBJ2-6, reads NAGVMQNPRHLVRRRGQEARLRCSPMKGHSHVYWYRQLPEEGLKFMVYLQKENIIDESGMPKERFSAEFPKEGPSILRIQQVVRGDSAAYFCASSPMVLAGADSGANVLTFGAGSRLTVL.

In this sample, this clonotype turned up a few times. The V call is TRBV4-1, the J call TRBJ1-5; D uncertain. Germline CDR1 MGHRA, CDR2 YSYEKL. The CDR3 contains 14 residues. V was clipped by 4 bases and J by 4 bases, with 11 bases between them. The CDR3, as DNA: TGCGCCAGCAGCCTCATCGGGTTAAATCAGCCCCAGCATTTT. Its protein product is CASSLIGLNQPQHF.

The chain is built from TRBV20-1 and TRBJ2-2; the match to TRBD1 covers 7 bases. The germline CDR1 and CDR2 sequences are DFQATT and SNEGSKA (reference sequence). V gave up 3 bases and J gave up 7 bases; unmatched junction bases: 14. This CDR3 contains 16 residues. DNA for the CDR3: TGCAGTGCTAGTGGGGGATTGGACAGGTTGAACGGGGAGCTGTTTTTT. This translates into CSASGGLDRLNGELFF.

The chain carries TRBV20-1 and TRBJ1-5; D perhaps matches TRBD1 (6 bases). The V gene lost 1 base and the J gene lost 5 bases, with 12 bases spanning the gap. Germline V gene data show CDR1 as DFQATT and CDR2 as SNEGSKA (reference sequence). The CDR3 length is 14 residues. The CDR3 nucleotides are TGCAGTGCTAGAGGTGGGGCAGGGGATCAGCCCCAGCATTTT. Its translation is CSARGGAGDQPQHF.

This clonotype was seen ten or more times. The chain combines TRBV11-2 with TRBJ2-3; D is possibly TRBD2 (5 bases). The germline V gene has CDR1 SGHAT and CDR2 FQNNGV. The V end was cut by 4 bases, the J end by 2 bases, with 13 bases between. The CDR3 is made up of 15 amino acids. The CDR3: CASSSEGFFTDTQYF. The CDR3, as DNA: TGTGCCAGCAGCTCCGAGGGCTTTTTCACAGATACGCAGTATTTT.

This clonotype came up a few times. The chain is built from TRBV6-2 or TRBV6-3 and TRBJ2-2; 12 bases are a match to TRBD2. Germline CDR1 and CDR2: MNHEY and SVGEGT. The CDR3 extends over 19 amino acids. V shed 5 bases and J 4 bases; nucleotides not matched to a gene: 14. This CDR3 reads CASSDRLAGAVYSTGELFF. CDR3 DNA: TGTGCCAGCAGTGACCGACTAGCGGGGGCCGTGTATAGCACCGGGGAGCTGTTTTTT.

The chain combines TRBV6-1 with TRBJ1-5, with no clear D. CDR1 is MNHNS, CDR2 SASEGT, per germline. V lost 6 bases, J lost 5 bases, and 11 bases lay in between. The CDR3 loop spans 13 amino acids. In nucleotides, the CDR3 is TGTGCCAGCAGCCATGGGTCTGATCAGCCCCAGCATTTT. It encodes CASSHGSDQPQHF.

In this sample, this clonotype turned up a few times. The chain couples TRBV12-3 or TRBV12-4 to TRBJ1-4; D is unresolved. The CDR3 totals 14 residues. V lost 4 bases, J lost 2 bases, and 8 bases lay in between. The CDR3 nucleotides read TGTGCCAGCAGTTCCCCTAGGACTAATGAAAAACTGTTTTTT. Its protein product is CASSSPRTNEKLFF.

This clonotype has at least ten counts. The chain recombines TRBV7-2 with TRBJ1-3; tentatively, D is TRBD1 (5 bases). Trimming removed 5 bases at V and 3 bases at J, with 17 bases between. Per germline, CDR1 SGHTA and CDR2 FQGNSA. The CDR3 covers 16 residues. Written as DNA, the CDR3 is TGTGCCAGCAGCCCAACCCAGGGAGGCGGTGGAAACACCATATATTTT. This translates into CASSPTQGGGGNTIYF.

V and J are TRBV7-9 and TRBJ1-4; D gene uncertain. Germline CDR1 is SEHNR and CDR2 is FQNEAQ (reference sequence). This CDR3 has 17 amino acids. The V end lost 4 bases, the J end lost 5 bases, and 20 bases lay between the germline ends. CDR3 coding DNA: TGTGCCAGCAGCTCGGGGAATCCCGGCTTTGGAAATGAAAAACTGTTTTTT. Amino acid sequence: CASSSGNPGFGNEKLFF.

V gene TRBV5-1 combines with J gene TRBJ2-1; 12 bases map to TRBD1. V shed 4 bases and J 9 bases; nucleotides not matched to a gene: 5. The CDR3 length is 14 residues. Germline V gene sequence: CDR1 SGHRS, CDR2 YFSETQ. CDR3 loop: CASSRDRGRGEQFF. The CDR3 DNA follows: TGCGCCAGCAGCCGGGACAGGGGGCGCGGTGAGCAGTTCTTC.

This clonotype was detected a few times. The chain is built from TRBV12-3 or TRBV12-4 and TRBJ1-6, with 7 bases matching TRBD1. V lost 1 base, J lost 11 bases, and 5 bases stayed unmatched. The CDR3 is 14 amino acids. The CDR3, as DNA: TGTGCCAGCAGTTTAGGGGACAGAGAAACACCCCTCCACTTT. Amino acid sequence: CASSLGDRETPLHF.

The V call is TRBV19, the J call TRBJ2-1, with D perhaps matching TRBD2 (5 bases). Germline V gene data show CDR1 as LNHDA and CDR2 as SQIVND (reference sequence). Trimming stripped 4 bases from V and 10 bases from J, with 14 bases between. The length of the CDR3 is 13 residues. CDR3 sequence (DNA): TGTGCCAGTAGTACCCCCCCACTAGGAGAGCAGTTCTTC. Residues: CASSTPPLGEQFF. The full variable domain, in which reference TRBV19 and TRBJ2-1 provide the parts outside the CDR3, is DGGITQSPKYLFRKEGQNVTLSCEQNLNHDAMYWYRQDPGQGLRLIYYSQIVNDFQKGDIAEGYSVSREKKESFPLTVTSAQKNPTAFYLCASSTPPLGEQFFGPGTRLTVL.

This clonotype was counted only a few times. The gene calls are TRBV5-4 and TRBJ2-1, with TRBD1 identical over 9 bases. The CDR3 sequence is 15 residues long. V lost 2 bases, J lost 4 bases, and 4 bases stayed unmatched. Germline V lookup: CDR1 SGHNT, CDR2 YYREEE (reference sequence). CDR3 nucleotide sequence: TGTGCCAGCAGCTTCGGACAGGGGTTTTACAATGAGCAGTTCTTC. This encodes CASSFGQGFYNEQFF.

This clonotype occurred a few times. The chain uses TRBV27 and TRBJ2-6; possibly TRBD1 for D (5 bases). Germline CDR1 is MNHEY and CDR2 is SMNVEV (reference sequence). The CDR3 has 15 amino acids. The germline V and J ends were trimmed by 6 bases and 4 bases, with 13 bases remaining between them. The DNA for the CDR3 is TGTGCCAGCAGCCCCAGGGTATCAGGGGCCAACGTCCTGACTTTC. Its protein product is CASSPRVSGANVLTF. Filled out from reference TRBV27 and TRBJ2-6, the complete variable domain reads EAQVTQNPRYLITVTGKKLTVTCSQNMNHEYMSWYRQDPGLGLRQIYYSMNVEVTDKGDVPEGYKVSRKEKRNFPLILESPSPNQTSLYFCASSPRVSGANVLTFGAGSRLTVL.

The genes are TRBV20-1 and TRBJ2-7; D not certain. Germline CDR1 is DFQATT and CDR2 is SNEGSKA (reference sequence). V was pared by 6 bases and J by 1 base, with 10 bases between. The CDR3 spans 12 residues. CDR3 bases: TGCAGTGCCACGGACGAGTCCTACGAGCAGTACTTC. Its translation is CSATDESYEQYF.

The chain links TRBV29-1 to TRBJ1-1; D unresolved. V gave up 6 bases and J gave up 10 bases, with 15 bases separating them. CDR1 SQVTM and CDR2 ANQGSEA come from the germline V gene. The CDR3 has 11 residues. The CDR3, as DNA: TGCAGCGTACTTGGTGACTGGGGAGCTTTCTTT. Translation: CSVLGDWGAFF.